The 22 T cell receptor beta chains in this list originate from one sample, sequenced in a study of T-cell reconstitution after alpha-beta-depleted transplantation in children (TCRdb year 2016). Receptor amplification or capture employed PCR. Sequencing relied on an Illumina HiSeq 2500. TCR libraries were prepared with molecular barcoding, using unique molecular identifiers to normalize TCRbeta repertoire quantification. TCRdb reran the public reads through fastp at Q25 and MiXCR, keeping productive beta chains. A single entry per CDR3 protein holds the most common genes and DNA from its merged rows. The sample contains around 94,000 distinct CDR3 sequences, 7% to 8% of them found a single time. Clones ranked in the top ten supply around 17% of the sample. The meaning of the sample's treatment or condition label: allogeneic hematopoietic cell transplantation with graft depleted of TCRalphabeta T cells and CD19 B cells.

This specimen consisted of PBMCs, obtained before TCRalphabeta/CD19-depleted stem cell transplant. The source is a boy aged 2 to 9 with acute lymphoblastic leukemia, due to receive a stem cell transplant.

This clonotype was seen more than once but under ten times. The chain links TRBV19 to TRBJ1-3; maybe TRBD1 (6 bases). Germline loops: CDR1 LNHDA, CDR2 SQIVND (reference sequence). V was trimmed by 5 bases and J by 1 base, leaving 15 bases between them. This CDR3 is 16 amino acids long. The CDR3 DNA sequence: TGTGCCAGTAGTCTCCTACGACAGGCTTCTGGAAACACCATATATTTT. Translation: CASSLLRQASGNTIYF.

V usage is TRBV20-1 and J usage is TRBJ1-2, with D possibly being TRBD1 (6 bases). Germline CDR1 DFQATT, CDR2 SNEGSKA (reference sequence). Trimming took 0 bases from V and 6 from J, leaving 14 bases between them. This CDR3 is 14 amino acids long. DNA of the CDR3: TGCAGTGCTAGAGATAGGCAGGGGTGGGATGGCTACACCTTC. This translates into CSARDRQGWDGYTF.

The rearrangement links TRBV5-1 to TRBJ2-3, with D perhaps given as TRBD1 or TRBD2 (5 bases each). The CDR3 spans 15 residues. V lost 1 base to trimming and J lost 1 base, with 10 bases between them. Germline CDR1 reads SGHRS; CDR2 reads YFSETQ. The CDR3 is CASSLMVGGTDTQYF. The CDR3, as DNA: TGCGCCAGCAGCTTGATGGTGGGGGGCACAGATACGCAGTATTTT.

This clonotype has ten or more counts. The chain's CDR3 is CASSPRDTGFTEAFF. Written as DNA, the CDR3 is TGTGCCAGCAGCCCCCGGGACACCGGGTTCACTGAAGCTTTCTTT. The chain couples TRBV28 to TRBJ1-1; the D gene is possibly TRBD1 (6 bases). CDR1 is MDHEN and CDR2 is SYDVKM in the germline V gene. V was cut by 6 bases and J by 4 bases, with 18 bases left in between. The CDR3 consists of 15 residues.

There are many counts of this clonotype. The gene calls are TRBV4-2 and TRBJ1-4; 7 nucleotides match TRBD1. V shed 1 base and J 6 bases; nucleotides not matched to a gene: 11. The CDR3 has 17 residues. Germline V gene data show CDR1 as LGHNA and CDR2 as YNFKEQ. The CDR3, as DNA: TGTGCCAGCAGCCAAGTAGGGGGCCCCACAGTGGATGAAAAACTGTTTTTT. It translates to CASSQVGGPTVDEKLFF.

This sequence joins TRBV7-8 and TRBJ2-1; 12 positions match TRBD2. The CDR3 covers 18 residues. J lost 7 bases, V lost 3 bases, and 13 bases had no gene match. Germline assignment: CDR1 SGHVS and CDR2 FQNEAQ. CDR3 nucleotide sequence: TGTGCCAGCAGCTTGCCCATCCTGGGACTAGCGGGCGAGAATGAGCAGTTCTTC. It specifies CASSLPILGLAGENEQFF.

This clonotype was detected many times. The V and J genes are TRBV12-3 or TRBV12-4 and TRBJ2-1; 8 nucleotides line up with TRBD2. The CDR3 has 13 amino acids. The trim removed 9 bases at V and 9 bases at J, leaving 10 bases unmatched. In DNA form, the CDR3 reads TGTGCCAGTATGCCGGGGGGGCCGGGTGAGCAGTTCTTC. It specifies CASMPGGPGEQFF.

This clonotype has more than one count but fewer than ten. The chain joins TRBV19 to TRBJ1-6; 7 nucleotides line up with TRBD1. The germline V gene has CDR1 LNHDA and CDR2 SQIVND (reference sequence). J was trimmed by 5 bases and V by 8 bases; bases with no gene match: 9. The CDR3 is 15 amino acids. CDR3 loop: CASAGGGADNSPLHF. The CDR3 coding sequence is TGTGCCAGTGCAGGGGGAGGTGCCGATAATTCACCCCTCCACTTT.

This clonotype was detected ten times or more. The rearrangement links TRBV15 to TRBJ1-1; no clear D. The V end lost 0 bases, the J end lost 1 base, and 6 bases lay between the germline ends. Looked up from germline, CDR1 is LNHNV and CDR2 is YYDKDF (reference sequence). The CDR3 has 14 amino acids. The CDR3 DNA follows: TGTGCCACCAGCAGAGAGATAGGGAACACTGAAGCTTTCTTT. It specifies CATSREIGNTEAFF.

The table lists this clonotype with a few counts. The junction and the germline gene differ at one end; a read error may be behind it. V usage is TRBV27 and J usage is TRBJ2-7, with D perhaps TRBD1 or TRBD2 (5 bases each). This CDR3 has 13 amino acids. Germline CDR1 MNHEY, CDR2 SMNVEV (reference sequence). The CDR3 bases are TGTGCCAGCAGTCCAATCCGGGCCAGGGAGCTCCACTTC. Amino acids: CASSPIRARELHF.

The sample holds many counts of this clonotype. The CDR3 protein is CSARVSARGQRGPQETQYF. For the CDR3, the DNA is TGCAGTGCTAGAGTATCCGCCCGCGGACAGCGGGGCCCCCAAGAGACCCAGTACTTC. The V and J genes are TRBV20-1 and TRBJ2-5; D possibly corresponds to TRBD2 (7 bases). CDR1 is DFQATT, CDR2 SNEGSKA, per germline (reference sequence). Trimming pared 1 base from V and 1 base from J, leaving 25 bases between. CDR3 length equals 19 residues.

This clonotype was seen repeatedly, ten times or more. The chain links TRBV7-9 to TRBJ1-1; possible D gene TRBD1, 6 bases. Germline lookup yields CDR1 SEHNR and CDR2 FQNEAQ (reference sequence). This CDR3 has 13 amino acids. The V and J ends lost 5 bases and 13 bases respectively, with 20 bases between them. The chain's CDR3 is CASSHRDTVTGFF. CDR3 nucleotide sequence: TGTGCCAGCAGCCACCGGGACACCGTAACGGGTTTCTTT.

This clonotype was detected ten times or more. This CDR3 is CASSLEGTGGNTIYF. The CDR3 coding sequence is TGTGCCAGCAGCTTAGAAGGGACAGGTGGAAACACCATATATTTT. The genes are TRBV7-2 and TRBJ1-3, with 8 bases matching TRBD1. Losses at the gene ends were 1 base for V and 3 bases for J; bases not matched to a gene: 2. CDR1 and CDR2 (germline): SGHTA, FQGNSA. CDR3 length: 15 residues.

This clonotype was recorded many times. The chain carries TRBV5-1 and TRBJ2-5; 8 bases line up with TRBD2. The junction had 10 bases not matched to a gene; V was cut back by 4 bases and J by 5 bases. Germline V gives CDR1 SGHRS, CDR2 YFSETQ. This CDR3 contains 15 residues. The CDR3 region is CASSAVRGGPETQYF. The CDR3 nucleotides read TGCGCCAGCAGCGCCGTTCGGGGGGGCCCGGAGACCCAGTACTTC.

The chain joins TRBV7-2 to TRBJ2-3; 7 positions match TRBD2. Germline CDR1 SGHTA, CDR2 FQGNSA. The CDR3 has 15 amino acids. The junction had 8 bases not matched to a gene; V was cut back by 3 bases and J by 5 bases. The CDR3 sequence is CASSLGAGKVDTQYF. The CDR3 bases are TGTGCCAGCAGCTTGGGAGCGGGGAAGGTAGATACGCAGTATTTT.

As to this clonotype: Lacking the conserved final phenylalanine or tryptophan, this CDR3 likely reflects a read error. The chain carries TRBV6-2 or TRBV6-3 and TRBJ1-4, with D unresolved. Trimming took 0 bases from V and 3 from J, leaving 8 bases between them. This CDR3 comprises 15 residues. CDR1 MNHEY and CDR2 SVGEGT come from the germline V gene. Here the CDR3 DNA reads TGTGCCAGCAGTTACTCGAGTGGGCCTAATGAAAAACTGTTTTGT. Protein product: CASSYSSGPNEKLFC.

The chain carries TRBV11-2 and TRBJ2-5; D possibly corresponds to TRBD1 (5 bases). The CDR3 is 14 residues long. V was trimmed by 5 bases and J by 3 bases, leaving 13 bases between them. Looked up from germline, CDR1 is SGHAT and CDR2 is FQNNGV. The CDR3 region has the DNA TGTGCCAGCAGCCCCCCAGGGCTTGAAGAGACCCAGTACTTC. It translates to CASSPPGLEETQYF.

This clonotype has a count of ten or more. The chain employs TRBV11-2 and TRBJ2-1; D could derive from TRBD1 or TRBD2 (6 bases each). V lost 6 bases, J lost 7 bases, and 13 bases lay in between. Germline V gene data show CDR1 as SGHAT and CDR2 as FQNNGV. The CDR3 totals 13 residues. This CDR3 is CASSSTRGNEQFF. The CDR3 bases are TGTGCCAGCAGTTCGACTAGGGGGAATGAGCAGTTCTTC.

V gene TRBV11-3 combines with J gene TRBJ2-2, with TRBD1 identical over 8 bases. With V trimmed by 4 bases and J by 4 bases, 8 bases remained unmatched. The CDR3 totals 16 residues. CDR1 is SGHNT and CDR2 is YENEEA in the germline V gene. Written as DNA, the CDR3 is TGTGCCAGCAGCTCCCAGGGGGCGTTTGGCACCGGGGAGCTGTTTTTT. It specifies CASSSQGAFGTGELFF.

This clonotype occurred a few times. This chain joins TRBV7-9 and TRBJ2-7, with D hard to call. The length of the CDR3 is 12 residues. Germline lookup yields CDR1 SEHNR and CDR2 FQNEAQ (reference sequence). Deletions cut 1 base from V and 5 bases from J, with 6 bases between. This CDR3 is CASSLVADEQYF. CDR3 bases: TGTGCCAGCAGCTTAGTCGCAGACGAGCAGTACTTC.

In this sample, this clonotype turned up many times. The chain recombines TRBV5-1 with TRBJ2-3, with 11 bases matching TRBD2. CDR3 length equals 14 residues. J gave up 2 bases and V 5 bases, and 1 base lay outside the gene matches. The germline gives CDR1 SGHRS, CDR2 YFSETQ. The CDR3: CASRTSGATDTQYF. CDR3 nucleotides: TGCGCCAGCAGGACTAGCGGGGCCACAGATACGCAGTATTTT.

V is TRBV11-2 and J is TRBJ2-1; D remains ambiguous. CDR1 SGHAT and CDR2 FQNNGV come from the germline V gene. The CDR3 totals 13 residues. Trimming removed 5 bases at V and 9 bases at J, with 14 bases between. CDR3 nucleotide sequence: TGTGCCAGCAGCGACGGCCGAAAATTTGAGCAGTTCTTC. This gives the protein CASSDGRKFEQFF.